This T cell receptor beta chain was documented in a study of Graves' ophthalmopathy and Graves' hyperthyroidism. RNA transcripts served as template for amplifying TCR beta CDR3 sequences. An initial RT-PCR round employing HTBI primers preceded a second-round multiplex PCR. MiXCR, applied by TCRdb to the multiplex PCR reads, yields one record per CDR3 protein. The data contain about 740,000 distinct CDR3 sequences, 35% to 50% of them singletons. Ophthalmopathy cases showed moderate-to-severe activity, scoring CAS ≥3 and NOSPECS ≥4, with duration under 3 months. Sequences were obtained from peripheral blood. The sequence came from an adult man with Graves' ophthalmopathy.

The CDR3 DNA reads as TGTGCCAGTAGTATAAACAGAGAAGTAAATCAGCCCCAGCATTTT. Protein sequence: CASSINREVNQPQHF. This sequence joins TRBV19 and TRBJ1-5; the D is unclear. Trimming shortened V by 2 bases and J by 4 bases, and 12 bases separated the two germline ends. Looked up from germline, CDR1 is LNHDA and CDR2 is SQIVND (reference sequence). This CDR3 is 15 amino acids long.